Each of the 32 T cell receptor beta chains below was sequenced from the same sample in a study of blood T cell repertoires in COVID-19 (dated by TCRdb to 2020 to 2021). The library was generated by the immunoSEQ multiplex PCR assay. Here the immuneACCESS table is served through TCRdb, limited to in-frame sequences with V and J called. Missing clones are a known gap in these copies; in checked studies unresolved V genes cover under half, and the rest lacks a known reason. Recorded for this sample are about 250,000 clones; roughly 86% of them occurred a single time. The ten largest clones represent around 1.6% of the sample. The sample consisted of peripheral blood. These TCRs come from a woman aged 55-70 years who had recovered from COVID-19.

J is TRBJ2-7 and V is TRBV24-1; 8 bases agree with TRBD1. The V gene's germline CDR1 is KGHDR and CDR2 SFDVKD. CDR3 length: 17 residues. The V gene end was trimmed by 2 bases and the J gene end by 5 bases; junction bases not matched to a gene: 13. The CDR3 reads CATSDSLTGDDPDEQYF. The CDR3 nucleotides are TGTGCCACCAGTGATTCTCTGACAGGGGACGATCCTGACGAGCAGTACTTC.

This chain links TRBV28 with TRBJ1-1; 10 bases agree with TRBD1. The germline gives CDR1 MDHEN, CDR2 SYDVKM. The trim removed 1 base at V and 7 bases at J, leaving 6 bases unmatched. The CDR3 totals 15 residues. CDR3 in amino acids: CASSLLDRGLGEAFF. The CDR3, as DNA: TGTGCCAGCAGTTTATTGGACAGGGGGTTGGGTGAAGCTTTCTTT.

This rearrangement joins TRBV7-2 to TRBJ2-1, with D tentatively TRBD2 (5 bases). Germline CDR1 reads SGHTA; CDR2 reads FQGNSA. V lost 3 bases and J 6 bases, leaving 12 bases between the germline ends. CDR3 length: 14 residues. The CDR3 DNA sequence: TGTGCCAGCAGCTTGGTTCTAGCCGCCAATGAGCAGTTCTTC. This translates into CASSLVLAANEQFF. The complete variable domain, with remaining parts taken from reference TRBV7-2 and TRBJ2-1, reads GAGVSQSPSNKVTEKGKDVELRCDPISGHTALYWYRQSLGQGLEFLIYFQGNSAPDKSGLPSDRFSAERTGGSVSTLTIQRTQQEDSAVYLCASSLVLAANEQFFGPGTRLTVL.

The genes are TRBV5-1 and TRBJ1-2, with TRBD1 as a possible D gene (5 bases). The CDR3 length is 14 residues. Germline V gene sequence: CDR1 SGHRS, CDR2 YFSETQ. The V gene lost 4 bases and the J gene lost 2 bases, with 12 bases spanning the gap. As DNA, the CDR3 is TGCGCCAGCAGCCCGCCGACAGAAAACTATGGCTACACCTTC. Protein product: CASSPPTENYGYTF.

The genes are TRBV6-1 and TRBJ1-5; D remains ambiguous. Germline CDR1 reads MNHNS; CDR2 reads SASEGT. The CDR3 sequence is 13 residues long. With 4 bases removed from V and 0 bases from J, the gap between germline ends came to 4 bases. CDR3 sequence: CASSVDSNQPQHF. The CDR3 DNA reads as TGTGCCAGCAGTGTAGATAGCAATCAGCCCCAGCATTTT.

V is TRBV29-1 and J is TRBJ2-1, with 11 bases matching TRBD1. The germline V gene has CDR1 SQVTM and CDR2 ANQGSEA. With V trimmed by 2 bases and J by 8 bases, 11 bases remained unmatched. CDR3 length equals 16 residues. CDR3 DNA sequence: TGCAGCGTTGAACCATTCGGGACAGGGGGAAAGGATGAGCAGTTCTTC. This codes for CSVEPFGTGGKDEQFF.

CDR3 protein: CASSLLAGRYNEQFF. CDR3 coding DNA: TGTGCCAGCAGCCTACTAGCGGGCCGCTACAATGAGCAGTTCTTC. The V and J genes are TRBV11-1 and TRBJ2-1, with 9 bases identical to TRBD2. The J segment lost 3 bases and the V segment lost 5 bases, leaving 5 bases of the junction unmatched. Germline loops: CDR1 SGHAT, CDR2 FQDESV (reference sequence). There are 15 residues in the CDR3.

Regarding this clone: In the same sample, other DNA sequences code for this CDR3. The chain combines TRBV3-1 (or the pseudogene TRBV3-2) with TRBJ1-1; perhaps TRBD1 as D (5 bases). The CDR3 sequence is 14 residues long. From germline, CDR1 is LGHDT and CDR2 YNNKEL (reference sequence). Trimming removed 1 base at V and 5 bases at J, with 11 bases between. CDR3: CASSQVSGGTEAFF. Written as DNA, the CDR3 is TGTGCCAGCAGCCAAGTCTCGGGGGGGACTGAAGCTTTCTTT.

The chain carries TRBV5-1 and TRBJ2-6; tentative D call: TRBD1 (5 bases). CDR1 and CDR2 (germline): SGHRS, YFSETQ. The CDR3 sequence is 17 residues long. The V end lost 0 bases, the J end lost 2 bases, and 12 bases lay between the germline ends. Written as DNA, the CDR3 is TGCGCCAGCAGCTTGGCCAGGGCTCACACTGGGGCCAACGTCCTGACTTTC. It codes for CASSLARAHTGANVLTF.

The chain carries TRBV19 and TRBJ1-6; TRBD1 might be the D (5 bases). The CDR3 spans 18 residues. CDR1 and CDR2 (germline): LNHDA, SQIVND (reference sequence). The V and J ends lost 6 bases and 4 bases respectively, with 22 bases between them. The CDR3 sequence: CASSGGSLRGTYNSPLHF. Here the CDR3 DNA reads TGTGCCAGTAGCGGGGGGAGCCTCCGAGGAACGTATAATTCACCCCTCCACTTT.

V usage is TRBV5-1 and J usage is TRBJ2-7; D is undetermined. CDR1 and CDR2 (germline): SGHRS, YFSETQ. The CDR3 extends over 15 amino acids. Trimming shortened V by 3 bases and J by 0 bases, and 13 bases separated the two germline ends. The CDR3 DNA reads TGCGCCAGCAGCTCCGAATCCACAAGCTCCTACGAGCAGTACTTC. Its protein product is CASSSESTSSYEQYF.

V gene TRBV19 combines with J gene TRBJ1-2; D is unclear. Germline V lookup: CDR1 LNHDA, CDR2 SQIVND (reference sequence). V lost 8 bases, J lost 5 bases, and 9 bases lay in between. The CDR3 totals 11 residues. The CDR3 DNA reads TGTGCCAGTCAGAGGAATTATGGCTACACCTTC. The encoded protein is CASQRNYGYTF.

This clone was seen only a few times. V gene TRBV19 combines with J gene TRBJ1-4; TRBD1 agrees at 9 bases. Germline trimming cut 4 bases from V and 8 bases from J; bases unmatched to any gene: 5. Germline CDR1 is LNHDA and CDR2 is SQIVND (reference sequence). The CDR3 sequence is 14 residues long. The DNA for the CDR3 is TGTGCCAGTAGTACGGGACAGGGAAGAGAAAAACTGTTTTTT. It translates to CASSTGQGREKLFF.

This clone occurred once. The gene calls are TRBV3-1 (or the pseudogene TRBV3-2) and TRBJ1-6; D not resolved. This CDR3 comprises 15 residues. Germline loops: CDR1 LGHDT, CDR2 YNNKEL (reference sequence). The ends were cut back, 1 base at V and 13 bases at J, with 17 bases in the middle. CDR3 sequence: CASSQVRRPWSPLHF. The CDR3, as DNA: TGTGCCAGCAGCCAAGTGAGGCGACCTTGGTCCCCCCTCCACTTT.

This chain links TRBV12-5 with TRBJ2-3; 8 positions match TRBD1. V was clipped by 3 bases and J by 3 bases; unmatched bases: 2. This CDR3 is 14 amino acids long. Germline V CDR1 and CDR2: LGHNT, FRNRAP. CDR3: CASGFGQGTDTQYF. The CDR3 coding sequence is TGTGCTAGTGGTTTCGGACAGGGAACAGATACGCAGTATTTT. Combining the CDR3 with reference TRBV12-5 and TRBJ2-3 gives the whole variable domain DARVTQTPRHKVTEMGQEVTMRCQPILGHNTVFWYRQTMMQGLELLAYFRNRAPLDDSGMPKDRFSAEMPDATLATLKIQPSEPRDSAVYFCASGFGQGTDTQYFGPGTRLTVL.

The chain uses TRBV3-1 (or the pseudogene TRBV3-2) and TRBJ2-2, with D maybe TRBD1 (9 bases). The germline V and J ends were trimmed by 4 bases and 5 bases, with 17 bases remaining between them. Germline V gene sequence: CDR1 LGHDT, CDR2 YNNKEL (reference sequence). This CDR3 region has 16 residues. The CDR3 region has the DNA TGTGCCAGCAGCCCAGTAGCGGGACAGGGTACCGGGGAGCTGTTTTTT. Its translation is CASSPVAGQGTGELFF.

CDR3 nucleotides: TGCAGCGTAAGGACAGGAAGCAATTCACCCCTCCACTTT. As protein: CSVRTGSNSPLHF. V usage is TRBV29-1 and J usage is TRBJ1-6; 7 bases match TRBD1. Germline CDR1 and CDR2: SQVTM and ANQGSEA. Losses at the gene ends were 6 bases for V and 7 bases for J; bases not matched to a gene: 6. There are 13 residues in the CDR3.

The chain has TRBV28 and TRBJ1-4, with 8 bases lining up with TRBD1. The CDR3 sequence is 15 residues long. V trimming: 2 bases; J trimming: 4 bases; junction bases outside the gene matches: 3. Germline CDR1 is MDHEN and CDR2 is SYDVKM. CDR3 region: CASSLTGQGNEKLFF. The DNA for the CDR3 is TGTGCCAGCAGTTTAACAGGACAGGGTAATGAAAAACTGTTTTTT.

The chain couples TRBV2 to TRBJ1-4, with 9 bases identical to TRBD1. V gave up 7 bases and J gave up 5 bases; unmatched junction bases: 8. CDR3 length: 15 amino acids. CDR1 and CDR2 (germline): SNHLY, FYNNEI. The DNA of the CDR3 is TGTGCCAGCAATACACAGGGGGCGCCGAATGAAAAACTGTTTTTT. The encoded protein is CASNTQGAPNEKLFF. Drawing the rest from reference TRBV2 and TRBJ1-4, the complete variable domain is EPEVTQTPSHQVTQMGQEVILRCVPISNHLYFYWYRQILGQKVEFLVSFYNNEISEKSEIFDDQFSVERPDGSNFTLKIRSTKLEDSAMYFCASNTQGAPNEKLFFGSGTQLSVL.

The rearrangement links TRBV11-3 to TRBJ2-2, with 7 bases matching TRBD1. Germline V CDR1 and CDR2: SGHNT, YENEEA. There are 15 residues in the CDR3. V lost 5 bases to trimming and J lost 1 base; unmatched junction nucleotides: 4. The DNA for the CDR3 is TGTGCCAGCAGCCCCCGGACAGGGAACACCGGGGAGCTGTTTTTT. It translates to CASSPRTGNTGELFF.

V usage is TRBV11-3 and J usage is TRBJ2-1; D is uncertain. CDR1 is SGHNT, CDR2 YENEEA, per germline. This CDR3 comprises 13 residues. Deletions cut 5 bases from V and 4 bases from J, with 9 bases between. The CDR3 loop reads CASSPDSYNEQFF. CDR3 coding DNA: TGTGCCAGCAGCCCCGACTCTTACAATGAGCAGTTCTTC.

This rearrangement joins TRBV5-4 to TRBJ1-2; the match to TRBD1 covers 7 bases. The CDR3 spans 16 residues. V lost 0 bases, J lost 5 bases, and 10 bases stayed unmatched. CDR1 is SGHNT and CDR2 is YYREEE in the germline V gene (reference sequence). CDR3 in DNA: TGTGCCAGCAGCTTGGAGACAGGGCTCTCGGGGTATGGCTACACCTTC. It yields the protein CASSLETGLSGYGYTF.

V and J are TRBV6-5 and TRBJ1-3; the D is unclear. Trimming shortened V by 4 bases and J by 4 bases, and 11 bases separated the two germline ends. This CDR3 has 14 residues. CDR1 and CDR2 from the germline V gene are MNHEY and SVGAGI. The CDR3 sequence is CASSSSLSGNTIYF. CDR3 sequence (DNA): TGTGCCAGCAGTTCCAGTCTGTCGGGAAACACCATATATTTT.

The chain employs TRBV12-3 or TRBV12-4 and TRBJ2-7; 10 bases are shared with TRBD1. The CDR3 has 13 residues. Losses at the gene ends were 6 bases for V and 5 bases for J; bases not matched to a gene: 4. The CDR3 sequence is CASRGQGDDEQYF. For the CDR3, the DNA is TGTGCCAGCAGAGGACAGGGGGACGACGAGCAGTACTTC.

Only one count was recorded for this clone. The gene calls are TRBV4-3 and TRBJ2-1; 11 bases match TRBD2. Germline V gene sequence: CDR1 LGHNA, CDR2 YSLEER. The CDR3 sequence is 18 residues long. Trimming at V came to 2 bases and at J to 3 bases, leaving 9 bases not matched to a gene. The CDR3 nucleotides are TGCGCCAGCAGCCAACGACCGGGACTAGCGGACGACTACAATGAGCAGTTCTTC. Its translation: CASSQRPGLADDYNEQFF.

The V call is TRBV2, the J call TRBJ1-2, with D perhaps matching TRBD1 (5 bases). The CDR3 contains 13 residues. V shed 5 bases and J shed 2 bases, with 9 bases lying between them. The V gene's germline CDR1 is SNHLY and CDR2 FYNNEI. CDR3 nucleotides: TGTGCCAGCAGTACGGACAACAACTATGGCTACACCTTC. Translating gives CASSTDNNYGYTF. The full variable domain, completed using reference TRBV2 and TRBJ1-2, is EPEVTQTPSHQVTQMGQEVILRCVPISNHLYFYWYRQILGQKVEFLVSFYNNEISEKSEIFDDQFSVERPDGSNFTLKIRSTKLEDSAMYFCASSTDNNYGYTFGSGTRLTVV.

The chain couples TRBV10-3 to TRBJ2-3; 9 nucleotides line up with TRBD1. V shed 3 bases and J 0 bases; nucleotides not matched to a gene: 7. The CDR3 extends over 17 amino acids. Germline values: CDR1 ENHRY, CDR2 SYGVKD. The CDR3 region is CAISDRTGATSTDTQYF. CDR3 bases: TGTGCCATCAGTGACCGGACAGGGGCAACTAGCACAGATACGCAGTATTTT.

The CDR3 DNA follows: TGTGCCAGCAGCTTAACGCGGACTACTAACTATGGCTACACCTTC. Its translation: CASSLTRTTNYGYTF. The rearrangement uses TRBV7-3 and TRBJ1-2; the D is unclear. Trimming took 0 bases from V and 0 from J, leaving 8 bases between them. Looked up from germline, CDR1 is SGHTA and CDR2 is FQGTGA. The CDR3 contains 15 residues. The variable domain in full, completed from reference TRBV7-3 and TRBJ1-2, reads GAGVSQTPSNKVTEKGKYVELRCDPISGHTALYWYRQSLGQGPEFLIYFQGTGAADDSGLPNDRFFAVRPEGSVSTLKIQRTERGDSAVYLCASSLTRTTNYGYTFGSGTRLTVV.

The chain links TRBV6-5 to TRBJ2-7, with 9 bases matching TRBD2. Germline V gene sequence: CDR1 MNHEY, CDR2 SVGAGI. The CDR3 is 15 residues long. With 6 bases clipped from V and 4 bases from J, the junction kept 10 bases outside the gene matches. The CDR3 DNA reads as TGTGCCAGCAGCCGAGCGGGGGGCAAAGGATACGAGCAGTACTTC. This gives the protein CASSRAGGKGYEQYF.

The sample holds a few counts of this clone. The V gene is TRBV18, the J gene TRBJ2-6, with 12 bases that match TRBD2. Germline CDR1 and CDR2: KGHSH and LQKENI. The junction had 7 bases not matched to a gene; V was cut back by 4 bases and J by 0 bases. The CDR3 is 19 amino acids. In DNA form, the CDR3 reads TGTGCCAGCTCACGGAGACTAGCGGGGGACCTCTCTGGGGCCAACGTCCTGACTTTC. Translation: CASSRRLAGDLSGANVLTF.

This clone occurred a few times. The rearrangement uses TRBV7-9 and TRBJ1-3, with D perhaps matching TRBD1 (5 bases). Germline values: CDR1 SEHNR, CDR2 FQNEAQ (reference sequence). The V end was cut by 5 bases, the J end by 8 bases, with 22 bases between. The CDR3 is made up of 16 amino acids. CDR3 bases: TGTGCCAGCAGCCCTTGGATTCTCGGCAGGGAGGACACCATATATTTT. It is translated as CASSPWILGREDTIYF.

This chain joins TRBV5-6 and TRBJ1-2, with TRBD1 identical over 9 bases. From germline, CDR1 is SGHDT and CDR2 YYEEEE. Trimming at V came to 4 bases and at J to 0 bases, leaving 13 bases not matched to a gene. The CDR3 length is 18 residues. In nucleotides, the CDR3 is TGTGCCAGCAGCCTCCGGGGGGGACAGGGCATGTCTAACTATGGCTACACCTTC. It specifies CASSLRGGQGMSNYGYTF.